The following is a T cell receptor (beta chain) sequence with its context. Its antigen is not known. The CDR3 runs 16 residues. The germline CDR1 and CDR2 sequences are SGHVS and FNYEAQ. V lost 1 base to trimming and J lost 9 bases, with 21 bases between them. The sample originates from a study of T cell responses to AZD1222 COVID-19 vaccine. Study results and limitations: Scientists sampled the repertoires only once the peak T cell response had passed. With dominance at 160-218 and 743-854, vaccine-associated CD4 TCRs spanned spike.

Clones were read by immunoSEQ multiplex PCR, and TCRdb kept only the in-frame ones, dropping some. This sample has approximately 89,000 clones, with 75% to 95% found just once. This chain links TRBV7-6 with TRBJ2-5, with D uncertain. This clonotype was sampled from an adult who received the AZD1222 COVID-19 vaccine. Sequencing used peripheral blood, obtained 28 days after the second AZD1222 dose. The CDR3 DNA sequence: TGTGCCAGCAGCTTAGGAGGTGGAAGGGCACTTGAGGCCCAGTACTTC. Translation: CASSLGGGRALEAQYF.